The 30 T cell receptor beta chains below were found in one sample sequenced in a study of cytomegalovirus exposure and HLA in healthy donors. PCR used 60 Vbeta primers and 13 Jbeta primers. Repertoires were generated with immunoSEQ multiplex PCR, while TCRdb's copy carries only in-frame clones and drops some. This repertoire includes some 130,000 clones. Sequenced material: PBMCs. Every receptor here comes from a woman aged 40 to 55 in good health and CMV-seropositive.

The chain combines TRBV19 with TRBJ1-5; no clear D gene. Germline V gene lookup returns CDR1 LNHDA and CDR2 SQIVND (reference sequence). V was pared by 2 bases and J by 4 bases, with 12 bases between. The CDR3 covers 15 residues. The CDR3 reads CASSISVRANQPQHF. As DNA, the CDR3 is TGTGCCAGTAGTATATCCGTAAGAGCGAATCAGCCCCAGCATTTT.

This sequence joins TRBV6-5 and TRBJ2-7, with a tentative D call TRBD2 (6 bases). The CDR3 is made up of 15 amino acids. V gave up 2 bases and J gave up 3 bases, with 14 bases separating them. Germline V lookup: CDR1 MNHEY, CDR2 SVGAGI. The CDR3 DNA sequence: TGTGCCAGCAGTTACAGGGAGGAGGCAGTCTACGAGCAGTACTTC. Translated, it gives CASSYREEAVYEQYF.

The chain recombines TRBV6-5 with TRBJ2-1; a possible D gene is TRBD1 (6 bases). Germline CDR1 and CDR2: MNHEY and SVGAGI. The V gene lost 6 bases and the J gene lost 4 bases, with 16 bases spanning the gap. The CDR3 runs 15 residues. DNA for the CDR3: TGTGCCAGCAGCCAAGGGGGACAAACTTACAATGAGCAGTTCTTC. This gives the protein CASSQGGQTYNEQFF.

The chain has TRBV14 and TRBJ2-2, with unresolved D. This CDR3 comprises 15 residues. Germline values: CDR1 SGHDN, CDR2 FVKESK. Trimming took 5 bases from V and 1 from J, leaving 11 bases between them. The DNA for the CDR3 is TGTGCCAGCAGCATGGGTCGAGGGAACACCGGGGAGCTGTTTTTT. This codes for CASSMGRGNTGELFF.

The J gene is TRBJ2-1, the V gene TRBV9; 7 bases agree with TRBD2. This CDR3 comprises 12 residues. J gave up 6 bases and V 4 bases, and 1 base lay outside the gene matches. CDR1 SGDLS and CDR2 YYNGEE come from the germline V gene. CDR3 region: CASSPGGNEQFF. The CDR3 nucleotides read TGTGCCAGCAGCCCGGGAGGCAATGAGCAGTTCTTC.

The J gene is TRBJ2-3, the V gene TRBV7-6; a weak D match, TRBD2 (5 bases). Trimming cost V 4 bases and J 1 base, with 15 bases left between them. CDR1 is SGHVS, CDR2 FNYEAQ, per germline. The CDR3 consists of 16 residues. The CDR3 DNA follows: TGTGCCAGCAGCTGGAGCGGAGATCTTCGCACAGATACGCAGTATTTT. Its translation: CASSWSGDLRTDTQYF.

The chain links TRBV6-5 to TRBJ1-5, with D uncertain. There are 14 residues in the CDR3. Germline V lookup: CDR1 MNHEY, CDR2 SVGAGI. The V and J ends lost 0 bases and 4 bases respectively, with 7 bases between them. As DNA, the CDR3 is TGTGCCAGCAGTTACTCACCGAGAAATCAGCCCCAGCATTTT. This sequence encodes CASSYSPRNQPQHF.

The chain employs TRBV6-5 and TRBJ2-7; 11 bases match TRBD2. Germline loops: CDR1 MNHEY, CDR2 SVGAGI. CDR3 length: 16 residues. The V segment lost 4 bases and the J segment 4 bases; nucleotides outside the gene matches: 9. CDR3 coding DNA: TGTGCCAGCAGTTCAACTTGGACTAGCGGGCCTTACGAGCAGTACTTC. Protein sequence: CASSSTWTSGPYEQYF.

The genes are TRBV6-5 and TRBJ2-7; TRBD1 matches 10 bases. Germline CDR1 and CDR2: MNHEY and SVGAGI. With V trimmed by 6 bases and J by 3 bases, 8 bases remained unmatched. The CDR3 spans 15 residues. CDR3 bases: TGTGCCAGCAGCCCGACAGGGGGCGTGTTCTACGAGCAGTACTTC. Protein sequence: CASSPTGGVFYEQYF.

The chain has TRBV6-5 and TRBJ1-5, with 7 nucleotides matching TRBD1. The CDR3 is made up of 15 amino acids. The germline gives CDR1 MNHEY, CDR2 SVGAGI. Germline trimming cut 6 bases from V and 2 bases from J; bases unmatched to any gene: 7. The CDR3 reads CASRPTGSGNQPQHF. Written as DNA, the CDR3 is TGTGCCAGCAGACCGACAGGGTCCGGCAATCAGCCCCAGCATTTT.

This chain links TRBV6-1 with TRBJ1-1; tentative D call: TRBD1 (5 bases). The CDR3 spans 15 residues. The V gene's germline CDR1 is MNHNS and CDR2 SASEGT. The ends were cut back, 7 bases at V and 3 bases at J, with 18 bases in the middle. The CDR3 coding sequence is TGTGCCAGCAACTTGAACGGGGGGAAACACACTGAAGCTTTCTTT. The encoded protein is CASNLNGGKHTEAFF.

The chain has TRBV7-2 and TRBJ2-2, with TRBD1 identical over 7 bases. After removal of 4 bases from V and 0 bases from J, the junction contained 8 bases not matched to a gene. The CDR3 totals 17 residues. From germline, CDR1 is SGHTA and CDR2 FQGNSA. The CDR3 bases are TGTGCCAGCAGCTCAATCTGGGACAGAGCGAACACCGGGGAGCTGTTTTTT. Translation: CASSSIWDRANTGELFF.

V is TRBV7-9 and J is TRBJ2-1, with D possibly matching TRBD2 (5 bases). The CDR3 consists of 14 residues. The germline CDR1 and CDR2 sequences are SEHNR and FQNEAQ (reference sequence). The V end was cut by 5 bases, the J end by 3 bases, with 11 bases between. CDR3 amino acids: CASSGESSYNEQFF. CDR3 nucleotides: TGTGCCAGCAGCGGGGAGAGCAGCTACAATGAGCAGTTCTTC.

The chain employs TRBV20-1 and TRBJ1-5; the D gene is possibly TRBD1 (5 bases). The CDR3 extends over 11 amino acids. The V end lost 6 bases, the J end lost 4 bases, and 7 bases lay between the germline ends. Germline CDR1 reads DFQATT; CDR2 reads SNEGSKA (reference sequence). The CDR3, as DNA: TGCAGTGCATCAGGGAATCAGCCCCAGCATTTT. Protein: CSASGNQPQHF.

J is TRBJ2-5 and V is TRBV7-9; 9 bases align to TRBD2. The V gene's germline CDR1 is SEHNR and CDR2 FQNEAQ (reference sequence). This CDR3 is 16 amino acids long. Trimming took 5 bases from V and 6 from J; bases not matched to a gene: 13. CDR3: CASSHDSASGKKTQYF. The CDR3 DNA follows: TGTGCCAGCAGCCATGACTCGGCTAGCGGGAAAAAGACCCAGTACTTC.

The chain recombines TRBV28 with TRBJ1-5; TRBD1 might be the D (6 bases). Trimming pared 6 bases from V and 6 bases from J, leaving 18 bases between. The length of the CDR3 is 15 residues. Germline assignment: CDR1 MDHEN and CDR2 SYDVKM. The CDR3 nucleotides read TGTGCCAGCAGCCTGACAGGAGTCGGAAGTCAGCCCCAGCATTTT. It encodes CASSLTGVGSQPQHF.

The DNA for the CDR3 is TGCGCCAGCAGCTCCCGGTCTAGCGGCACAGATACGCAGTATTTT. As protein: CASSSRSSGTDTQYF. The gene calls are TRBV5-1 and TRBJ2-3; D perhaps matches TRBD2 (6 bases). The CDR3 totals 15 residues. Germline V gene lookup returns CDR1 SGHRS and CDR2 YFSETQ. V was cut by 3 bases and J by 1 base, with 12 bases left in between.

The chain is built from TRBV7-2 and TRBJ2-7; D is ambiguous. Deletions cut 1 base from V and 5 bases from J, with 9 bases between. The CDR3 has 13 residues. The germline gives CDR1 SGHTA, CDR2 FQGNSA. CDR3 DNA: TGTGCCAGCAGCTTAGTGGCGGTCGACGAGCAGTACTTC. It is translated as CASSLVAVDEQYF.

The chain joins TRBV28 to TRBJ1-5, with 10 nucleotides matching TRBD1. V lost 6 bases to trimming and J lost 0 bases; unmatched junction nucleotides: 11. The germline gives CDR1 MDHEN, CDR2 SYDVKM. The CDR3 contains 18 residues. The CDR3 nucleotides are TGTGCCAGCAGGCCCGGGACAGGGGATGAGGGTAGCAATCAGCCCCAGCATTTT. As protein: CASRPGTGDEGSNQPQHF.

The J gene is TRBJ2-1, the V gene TRBV7-9; 10 bases map to TRBD2. From germline, CDR1 is SEHNR and CDR2 FQNEAQ (reference sequence). Trimming removed 1 base from V and 4 bases from J; junction bases left unmatched: 10. CDR3 length: 18 amino acids. Here the CDR3 reads CASSLGRASGSLYNEQFF. CDR3 coding DNA: TGTGCCAGCAGCTTAGGGAGGGCTAGCGGGAGCCTGTACAATGAGCAGTTCTTC.

The V call is TRBV29-1, the J call TRBJ2-1; the match to TRBD2 covers 9 bases. In germline, CDR1 is SQVTM, CDR2 ANQGSEA. CDR3 length equals 15 residues. The V segment lost 3 bases and the J segment 4 bases; nucleotides outside the gene matches: 7. CDR3 sequence reads: CSVDLSGRLYNEQFF. In DNA form, the CDR3 reads TGCAGCGTTGACCTTAGCGGGAGACTGTACAATGAGCAGTTCTTC.

The CDR3 loop is CASSQGGLLTGELFF. The CDR3 DNA follows: TGCGCCAGCAGCCAAGGCGGACTCCTCACCGGGGAGCTGTTTTTT. The gene calls are TRBV4-1 and TRBJ2-2; D is possibly TRBD2 (5 bases). V lost 1 base and J 4 bases, leaving 10 bases between the germline ends. Germline CDR1 MGHRA, CDR2 YSYEKL. The CDR3 has 15 amino acids.

The chain carries TRBV25-1 and TRBJ2-2; perhaps TRBD2 as D (5 bases). V gave up 3 bases and J gave up 3 bases, with 17 bases separating them. The germline V gene has CDR1 MGHDK and CDR2 SYGVNS. CDR3 length equals 17 residues. The CDR3 DNA is TGTGCCAGCAGTGATCCGTTGGCCGGGGTTCACACCGGGGAGCTGTTTTTT. As protein: CASSDPLAGVHTGELFF.

The V call is TRBV27, the J call TRBJ1-1, with D maybe TRBD1 (5 bases). The ends were cut back, 5 bases at V and 1 base at J, with 17 bases in the middle. Germline assignment: CDR1 MNHEY and CDR2 SMNVEV (reference sequence). This CDR3 contains 16 residues. The CDR3 sequence: CASSLQRQHQNTEAFF. The CDR3 nucleotides are TGTGCCAGCAGTCTCCAACGACAGCATCAGAACACTGAAGCTTTCTTT.

This chain links TRBV7-8 with TRBJ1-1; the D gene is possibly TRBD1 (6 bases). V was cut by 2 bases and J by 10 bases, with 20 bases left in between. The CDR3 totals 15 residues. Germline assignment: CDR1 SGHVS and CDR2 FQNEAQ. The CDR3 nucleotides read TGTGCCAGCAGCTTAAATCGGTCGAACAGGGACCGAGCTTTCTTT. Amino acid sequence: CASSLNRSNRDRAFF.

This chain joins TRBV6-5 and TRBJ1-6, with a possible D match to TRBD1 (6 bases). The germline V and J ends were trimmed by 4 bases and 7 bases, with 11 bases remaining between them. CDR1 is MNHEY and CDR2 is SVGAGI in the germline V gene. The CDR3 has 14 residues. The CDR3 DNA follows: TGTGCCAGCAGTTCCGGGGGGCAAAATTCACCCCTCCACTTT. This gives the protein CASSSGGQNSPLHF.

V is TRBV15 and J is TRBJ2-3; D unclear. V dropped 0 bases and J dropped 5 bases, with 9 bases sitting between them. CDR1 LNHNV and CDR2 YYDKDF come from the germline V gene (reference sequence). The CDR3 runs 14 residues. The CDR3: CATSRDPRGDTQYF. For the CDR3, the DNA is TGTGCCACCAGCAGAGATCCGAGAGGAGATACGCAGTATTTT.

The chain couples TRBV5-1 to TRBJ2-3, with 8 bases lining up with TRBD1. The V gene's germline CDR1 is SGHRS and CDR2 YFSETQ. V shed 3 bases and J 2 bases; nucleotides not matched to a gene: 5. CDR3 length: 15 amino acids. Here the CDR3 DNA reads TGCGCCAGCAGCTCATCGGGACAGGTCACAGATACGCAGTATTTT. This codes for CASSSSGQVTDTQYF. Supplemented by reference TRBV5-1 and TRBJ2-3, the full variable domain reads KAGVTQTPRYLIKTRGQQVTLSCSPISGHRSVSWYQQTPGQGLQFLFEYFSETQRNKGNFPGRFSGRQFSNSRSEMNVSTLELGDSALYLCASSSSGQVTDTQYFGPGTRLTVL.

This chain links TRBV28 with TRBJ2-5; D gene uncertain. CDR1 and CDR2 from the germline V gene are MDHEN and SYDVKM. The V end lost 5 bases, the J end lost 5 bases, and 12 bases lay between the germline ends. The CDR3 is 13 residues long. DNA of the CDR3: TGTGCCAGCAGTGCACAGTTTGTCGAGACCCAGTACTTC. Its translation: CASSAQFVETQYF.

On this clone: One end of the junction fails to match germline, which may point to a read error. Other DNA sequences in this sample translate to the same CDR3. The chain uses TRBV2 and TRBJ2-2; 7 nucleotides align to TRBD2. This CDR3 region has 16 residues. Germline V gene sequence: CDR1 SNHLY, CDR2 FYNNEI. Here the CDR3 DNA reads TGTGCCAGCAAGATCGGAGCGGGGCCATTAGCCGGAGAGCTGTTTTTT. As protein: CASKIGAGPLAGELFF. The entire variable domain, with the rest obtained from reference TRBV2 and TRBJ2-2, is as follows: EPEVTQTPSHQVTQMGQEVILRCVPISNHLYFYWYRQILGQKVEFLVSFYNNEISEKSEIFDDQFSVERPDGSNFTLKIRSTKLEDSAMYFCASKIGAGPLAGELFFGEGSRLTVL.